This TCR beta chain was obtained from a study of OX40 agonist ivuxolimab in advanced cancers. Clones were read by immunoSEQ multiplex PCR, and TCRdb kept only the in-frame ones, dropping some. Among about 83,000 clones listed, approximately 88% were seen once. V was clipped by 7 bases and J by 4 bases, with 10 bases between them. The CDR3 runs to 12 residues. Germline V gene data show CDR1 as LNHDA and CDR2 as SQIVND (reference sequence). This clone was counted ten times or more. This clonotype was obtained from an adult with an advanced solid tumor such as melanoma, head and neck, liver or kidney cancer. The gene calls are TRBV19 and TRBJ1-2, with no clear D. Sequenced material: CD4+ or CD8+ T cells sorted from blood, taken in a trial of the OX40 agonist ivuxolimab. CDR3 sequence (DNA): TGTGCCAGTACGGCAGGATCCTATGGCTACACCTTC. It specifies CASTAGSYGYTF.